The clone carrying this TCR beta chain was seen just once. Original handling: Reference gene primer amplification gave nucleated cell count estimates. Method: immunoSEQ multiplex PCR; TCRdb's copy keeps in-frame clones and lacks some. The D gene and trimming were derived from the DNA, and the V and J assignments and clone size from that table. The table has approximately 230,000 clones, 80% to 90% seen once. Participants were aged about 18 to 90 years, lived in over 20 US areas, and enrolled virtually. Cohort placement rested on clinical history that participants reported themselves. This specimen belongs to a study of blood T cell repertoires in COVID-19. Across the study: Sample material is recorded as cDNA or gDNA derived from T cells, B-cell-depleted T cells, or PBMCs.

Material for sequencing was PBMCs or T cells enriched from blood (not recorded which). The receptor comes from a woman aged 45-65 years with acute COVID-19.

The CDR3 DNA is TGTGCCAGCAGTTTAGTAGCGGGAGACAATGAGCAGTTCTTC. Its translation is CASSLVAGDNEQFF. The chain joins TRBV28 to TRBJ2-1; 9 bases match TRBD2. The germline V gene encodes CDR1 MDHEN and CDR2 SYDVKM. V was clipped by 2 bases and J by 5 bases; unmatched bases: 1. The CDR3 runs 14 residues.